These 18 T cell receptor beta chains were all obtained from the same sample, sequenced in a study of glioma-infiltrating T cells after dendritic cell vaccination. Time point specified: after dendritic cell vaccination, including at tumor progression/relapse. Generated by immunoSEQ multiplex PCR, the TCRdb table keeps only in-frame clones and is missing some. The table has approximately 91,000 clones, 81% seen once. The sequences come from blood, collected after dendritic cell vaccination. These receptors came from a human donor with glioblastoma.

The chain is built from TRBV6-5 and TRBJ2-1; possible D gene TRBD1, 6 bases. Trimming took 7 bases from V and 4 from J, leaving 14 bases between them. CDR1 MNHEY and CDR2 SVGAGI come from the germline V gene. The CDR3 totals 14 residues. CDR3 residues: CASKWTDLYNEQFF. For the CDR3, the DNA is TGTGCCAGCAAATGGACAGACCTTTACAATGAGCAGTTCTTC.

The chain couples TRBV5-6 to TRBJ2-1; 9 nucleotides align to TRBD1. Germline V gene data show CDR1 as SGHDT and CDR2 as YYEEEE. With 4 bases clipped from V and 3 bases from J, the junction kept 8 bases outside the gene matches. The CDR3 runs 16 residues. For the CDR3, the DNA is TGTGCCAGCAGCCTCCGGAGGACAGGGGTCTACAATGAGCAGTTCTTC. Translating gives CASSLRRTGVYNEQFF.

This sequence joins TRBV6-6 and TRBJ2-2; a possible D gene is TRBD1 (6 bases). CDR1 is MNHNY and CDR2 is SVGAGI in the germline V gene (reference sequence). The CDR3 is 13 amino acids. Trimming took 6 bases from V and 3 from J, leaving 8 bases between them. This chain's CDR3 is CASRSGDTGELFF. The CDR3, as DNA: TGTGCCAGCAGATCAGGGGACACCGGGGAGCTGTTTTTT.

The J gene is TRBJ2-5, the V gene TRBV30; TRBD2 agrees at 9 bases. Looked up from germline, CDR1 is GTSNPN and CDR2 is SVGIG (reference sequence). The CDR3 spans 17 residues. J lost 9 bases, V lost 0 bases, and 17 bases had no gene match. Written as DNA, the CDR3 is TGTGCCTGGAGTGTATTGGTAGCGGGAGCCGACCCCGTGGCCCAGTACTTC. This codes for CAWSVLVAGADPVAQYF.

This sequence joins TRBV2 and TRBJ1-5; D is possibly TRBD1 (5 bases). Trimming took off 5 bases at V and 6 bases at J, with 17 bases between the two ends. From germline, CDR1 is SNHLY and CDR2 FYNNEI. The CDR3 is 15 amino acids. CDR3 DNA sequence: TGTGCCAGCAGTCGACAGACCGACCTCAGTCAGCCCCAGCATTTT. The encoded protein is CASSRQTDLSQPQHF.

V usage is TRBV28 and J usage is TRBJ2-5; 10 bases line up with TRBD1. V lost 5 bases to trimming and J lost 5 bases; unmatched junction nucleotides: 8. The CDR3 is 15 residues long. CDR1 MDHEN and CDR2 SYDVKM come from the germline V gene. The CDR3 sequence is CASSTRDRGWETQYF. The CDR3 region has the DNA TGTGCCAGCAGTACTCGGGACAGGGGTTGGGAGACCCAGTACTTC.

This chain joins TRBV4-2 and TRBJ2-7, with D possibly TRBD1 on 5 matching bases. Germline lookup yields CDR1 LGHNA and CDR2 YNFKEQ. The length of the CDR3 is 15 residues. Trimming took 0 bases from V and 0 from J, leaving 9 bases between them. CDR3 loop: CASSQDLQGSYEQYF. The CDR3 region has the DNA TGTGCCAGCAGCCAAGATCTTCAGGGCTCCTACGAGCAGTACTTC.

The rearrangement uses TRBV28 and TRBJ1-5; 7 positions match TRBD1. CDR1 is MDHEN, CDR2 SYDVKM, per germline. V gave up 6 bases and J gave up 2 bases; unmatched junction bases: 10. This CDR3 contains 16 residues. DNA for the CDR3: TGTGCCAGCAGCCCCGTTCACAGGGGAGGCAATCAGCCCCAGCATTTT. Translation: CASSPVHRGGNQPQHF. Looking up the rest from reference TRBV28 and TRBJ1-5 gives the full variable domain: DVKVTQSSRYLVKRTGEKVFLECVQDMDHENMFWYRQDPGLGLRLIYFSYDVKMKEKGDIPEGYSVSREKKERFSLILESASTNQTSMYLCASSPVHRGGNQPQHFGDGTRLSIL.

This rearrangement joins TRBV13 to TRBJ2-3; 7 nucleotides line up with TRBD2. With V trimmed by 6 bases and J by 6 bases, 21 bases remained unmatched. Germline lookup yields CDR1 PRHDT and CDR2 FYEKMQ (reference sequence). This CDR3 spans 18 amino acids. The CDR3 sequence: CASSWTSGVFRPPDTQYF. The CDR3 coding sequence is TGTGCCAGCAGTTGGACTAGTGGAGTCTTCCGCCCCCCCGATACGCAGTATTTT.

This clone was recorded once. The genes are TRBV6-6 and TRBJ1-5, with a tentative D call TRBD1 (6 bases). V lost 5 bases and J 2 bases, leaving 10 bases between the germline ends. The CDR3 is 14 amino acids. Germline values: CDR1 MNHNY, CDR2 SVGAGI (reference sequence). CDR3 in amino acids: CASSTGFGNQPQHF. DNA of the CDR3: TGTGCCAGCAGTACAGGGTTTGGCAATCAGCCCCAGCATTTT.

This sequence joins TRBV29-1 and TRBJ1-4, with TRBD1 matching over 7 bases. Trimming at V came to 7 bases and at J to 3 bases, leaving 8 bases not matched to a gene. There are 14 residues in the CDR3. Germline V gene data show CDR1 as SQVTM and CDR2 as ANQGSEA. CDR3 DNA sequence: TGCAGCGGTAGATCCGGACAGGCTAATGAAAAACTGTTTTTT. Protein sequence: CSGRSGQANEKLFF.

The J gene is TRBJ1-6, the V gene TRBV11-3; 12 nucleotides agree with TRBD1. V shed 5 bases, J shed 8 bases, and the junction held 7 bases outside the gene matches. CDR3 length equals 16 residues. Germline values: CDR1 SGHNT, CDR2 YENEEA. DNA of the CDR3: TGTGCCAGCAGCCCTGGGACAGGGGGCATGGATTCACCCCTCCACTTT. This codes for CASSPGTGGMDSPLHF.

This clone was found a few times. V and J are TRBV21-1 and TRBJ2-1; TRBD1, the D gene given by the table, was not confirmed from the DNA. TRBV21-1 is a listed pseudogene. The CDR3 loop spans 17 amino acids. CDR3 loop: CASSKATRQDSYNEQFF. Here the CDR3 DNA reads TGTGCCAGCAGCAAAGCTACCCGGCAGGACTCCTACAATGAGCAGTTCTTC.

This chain joins TRBV19 and TRBJ2-7; D gene uncertain. Germline V gene lookup returns CDR1 LNHDA and CDR2 SQIVND (reference sequence). The CDR3 has 14 amino acids. Trimming shortened V by 7 bases and J by 2 bases, and 15 bases separated the two germline ends. This CDR3 is CASTQTLSTYEQYF. In DNA form, the CDR3 reads TGTGCCAGTACCCAAACTTTGAGCACCTACGAGCAGTACTTC.

The J gene is TRBJ1-5, the V gene TRBV6-6; 8 nucleotides align to TRBD1. Germline values: CDR1 MNHNY, CDR2 SVGAGI (reference sequence). The CDR3 sequence is 16 residues long. The J segment lost 0 bases and the V segment lost 2 bases, leaving 3 bases of the junction unmatched. CDR3 bases: TGTGCCAGCAGTTACGCGACAGGGGATAGCAATCAGCCCCAGCATTTT. Encoded protein: CASSYATGDSNQPQHF.

The chain employs TRBV15 and TRBJ1-1; 8 bases align to TRBD1. Germline V gene sequence: CDR1 LNHNV, CDR2 YYDKDF (reference sequence). CDR3 length equals 15 residues. With 1 base clipped from V and 1 base from J, the junction kept 2 bases outside the gene matches. The CDR3: CATSRGGTGNTEAFF. As DNA, the CDR3 is TGTGCCACCAGCAGAGGAGGGACAGGGAACACTGAAGCTTTCTTT.

This clone was detected a few times. The chain links TRBV6-6 to TRBJ1-3; D possibly corresponds to TRBD1 (6 bases). CDR1 is MNHNY and CDR2 is SVGAGI in the germline V gene (reference sequence). The CDR3 covers 14 residues. Trimming removed 5 bases from V and 3 bases from J, with 11 bases in between. The CDR3 protein is CASSGQGFGNTIYF. The CDR3 bases are TGTGCCAGCAGTGGGCAGGGGTTTGGAAACACCATATATTTT.

The gene calls are TRBV6-5 and TRBJ2-7; TRBD2 aligns across 9 bases. Germline CDR1 reads MNHEY; CDR2 reads SVGAGI. Trimming took 6 bases from V and 7 from J; bases not matched to a gene: 10. This CDR3 has 14 residues. CDR3 in amino acids: CASRKLAGSLEQYV. In DNA, the CDR3 is TGTGCCAGCAGAAAACTAGCGGGCTCCCTTGAGCAGTACGTC.